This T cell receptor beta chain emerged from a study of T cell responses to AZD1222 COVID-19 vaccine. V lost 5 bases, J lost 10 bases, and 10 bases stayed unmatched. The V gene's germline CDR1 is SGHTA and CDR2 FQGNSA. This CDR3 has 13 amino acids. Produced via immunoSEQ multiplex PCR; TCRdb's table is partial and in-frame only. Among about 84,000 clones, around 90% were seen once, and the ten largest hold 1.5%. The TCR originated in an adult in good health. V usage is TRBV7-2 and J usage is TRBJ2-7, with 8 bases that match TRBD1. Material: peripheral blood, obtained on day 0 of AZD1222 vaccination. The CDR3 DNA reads TGTGCCAGCAGCCCGGGACAGGAAGGGGCTCAGTACTTC. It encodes CASSPGQEGAQYF.